These 26 T cell receptor beta chains were all obtained from the same sample, sequenced in a study of blood T cell repertoires in COVID-19. Profiling relied on immunoSEQ multiplex PCR, and the TCRdb table lists in-frame clones only, not all of them. The sample lists fewer than 200,000 clones, 65% to 90% seen once, with around 9% in the top ten. The sequenced material came from peripheral blood. All receptors derive from a man aged 45 to 65 with active or convalescent COVID-19.

The chain couples TRBV7-2 to TRBJ2-1; D is ambiguous. The ends were cut back, 5 bases at V and 3 bases at J, with 11 bases in the middle. Germline V gene sequence: CDR1 SGHTA, CDR2 FQGNSA. This CDR3 has 14 amino acids. The CDR3 DNA reads TGTGCCAGCAGCCCGGTCATGTACTACAATGAGCAGTTCTTC. It translates to CASSPVMYYNEQFF.

The chain has TRBV2 and TRBJ1-2; a weak D match, TRBD1 (6 bases). The CDR3 spans 13 residues. Trimming stripped 8 bases from V and 4 bases from J, with 14 bases between. CDR1 SNHLY and CDR2 FYNNEI come from the germline V gene. The CDR3 region is CASGGGVRYGYTF. The CDR3 coding sequence is TGTGCCAGCGGGGGGGGCGTTCGCTATGGCTACACCTTC.

The genes are TRBV12-3 or TRBV12-4 and TRBJ1-2, with D unresolved. The CDR3 spans 11 residues. The V gene lost 3 bases and the J gene lost 5 bases, with 4 bases spanning the gap. The CDR3, as DNA: TGTGCCAGCAGTTTGCAGTATGGCTACACCTTC. Translated: CASSLQYGYTF.

This sequence joins TRBV7-3 and TRBJ2-7, with 13 nucleotides matching TRBD2. The CDR3 extends over 15 amino acids. Germline trimming cut 5 bases from V and 4 bases from J; bases unmatched to any gene: 5. In germline, CDR1 is SGHTA, CDR2 FQGTGA. CDR3 coding DNA: TGTGCCAGCAGCCAGGGACTAGCGGGGAGATACGAGCAGTACTTC. As protein: CASSQGLAGRYEQYF.

The chain joins TRBV3-1 (or the pseudogene TRBV3-2) to TRBJ2-4; the D is unclear. CDR1 and CDR2 (germline): LGHDT, YNNKEL (reference sequence). This CDR3 region has 13 residues. V shed 3 bases and J shed 9 bases, with 12 bases lying between them. The CDR3 sequence is CASSQGLGSIQYF. The CDR3 DNA reads as TGTGCCAGCAGCCAGGGCCTTGGATCCATTCAGTACTTC.

This chain uses TRBV11-1 with TRBJ2-3; TRBD1 matches at 10 bases. Germline CDR1 and CDR2: SGHAT and FQDESV (reference sequence). This CDR3 region has 15 residues. The V gene end was trimmed by 5 bases and the J gene end by 3 bases; junction bases not matched to a gene: 5. CDR3 nucleotides: TGTGCCAGCAGCCCTCCGGACAGGGGGACAGATACGCAGTATTTT. Its translation: CASSPPDRGTDTQYF.

The CDR3 sequence is CASSLRGLGNTEAFF. CDR3 sequence (DNA): TGTGCCAGCAGCCTCCGGGGTCTAGGGAACACTGAAGCTTTCTTT. The chain employs TRBV6-6 and TRBJ1-1; D uncertain. CDR3 length: 15 residues. Germline V gene sequence: CDR1 MNHNY, CDR2 SVGAGI (reference sequence). The V end was cut by 6 bases, the J end by 1 base, with 15 bases between.

The J gene is TRBJ2-7, the V gene TRBV11-1; unclear D gene. V was clipped by 5 bases and J by 4 bases, with 12 bases between them. CDR1 is SGHAT, CDR2 FQDESV, per germline (reference sequence). CDR3 length: 13 residues. In DNA form, the CDR3 reads TGTGCCAGCAGCCCCGATAACATTTACGAGCAGTACTTC. Translated: CASSPDNIYEQYF.

The chain employs TRBV5-4 and TRBJ2-7; tentatively, D is TRBD1 (6 bases). Germline CDR1 SGHNT, CDR2 YYREEE (reference sequence). This CDR3 has 15 residues. Trimming removed 3 bases at V and 4 bases at J, with 17 bases between. The CDR3 protein is CASSSQGSLGYEQYF. The CDR3 nucleotides are TGTGCCAGCAGCTCACAGGGCTCCCTCGGGTACGAGCAGTACTTC.

This chain joins TRBV5-1 and TRBJ2-1; possible D gene TRBD2, 6 bases. Germline assignment: CDR1 SGHRS and CDR2 YFSETQ. Trimming cost V 3 bases and J 10 bases, with 20 bases left between them. This CDR3 region has 15 residues. In nucleotides, the CDR3 is TGCGCCAGCAGCTCCGGGGGTGACGTCCCTAGGGAGCAGTTCTTC. Encoded protein: CASSSGGDVPREQFF.

The J gene is TRBJ1-1, the V gene TRBV28; 7 bases line up with TRBD1. Germline V lookup: CDR1 MDHEN, CDR2 SYDVKM. The CDR3 runs to 15 residues. J gave up 0 bases and V 5 bases, and 6 bases lay outside the gene matches. The CDR3 is CASSPQQGLNTEAFF. CDR3 DNA sequence: TGTGCCAGCAGTCCCCAACAGGGGTTGAACACTGAAGCTTTCTTT.

This chain connects TRBV6-4 to TRBJ2-7; 7 bases are a match to TRBD2. V trimming: 2 bases; J trimming: 6 bases; junction bases outside the gene matches: 4. The CDR3 sequence is 13 residues long. The germline gives CDR1 MRHNA, CDR2 SNTAGT. The DNA of the CDR3 is TGTGCCAGCAGTGACCAACCGGGGGGCGAGCAGTACTTC. Translated, it gives CASSDQPGGEQYF.

The V call is TRBV18, the J call TRBJ1-1; the match to TRBD1 covers 7 bases. This CDR3 comprises 15 residues. The germline V gene encodes CDR1 KGHSH and CDR2 LQKENI. With V trimmed by 3 bases and J by 1 base, 5 bases remained unmatched. This CDR3 reads CASSPSTGRNTEAFF. CDR3 bases: TGTGCCAGCTCACCCTCGACAGGGAGGAACACTGAAGCTTTCTTT.

The V and J genes are TRBV30 and TRBJ2-5; 9 nucleotides align to TRBD1. V lost 3 bases, J lost 7 bases, and 6 bases stayed unmatched. There are 13 residues in the CDR3. The germline V gene encodes CDR1 GTSNPN and CDR2 SVGIG (reference sequence). CDR3 loop: CAWRTQGAVTQYF. The CDR3 region has the DNA TGTGCCTGGAGAACACAGGGGGCCGTGACCCAGTACTTC.

This clone was observed a handful of times. CDR3 sequence reads: CAIRGGLNEKLFF. In DNA form, the CDR3 reads TGTGCCATCAGGGGAGGGCTTAATGAAAAACTGTTTTTT. The rearrangement links TRBV10-3 to TRBJ1-4; D not certain. In germline, CDR1 is ENHRY, CDR2 SYGVKD. The CDR3 has 13 residues. The V end was cut by 6 bases, the J end by 4 bases, with 9 bases between.

The chain employs TRBV28 and TRBJ2-3; 9 bases are a match to TRBD2. V shed 6 bases, J shed 2 bases, and the junction held 9 bases outside the gene matches. The CDR3 extends over 16 amino acids. CDR1 and CDR2 from the germline V gene are MDHEN and SYDVKM. In nucleotides, the CDR3 is TGTGCCAGCAGCCTAAATAGCGGGGGCCTCACAGATACGCAGTATTTT. Protein product: CASSLNSGGLTDTQYF.

The chain joins TRBV28 to TRBJ1-1, with D perhaps matching TRBD1 (5 bases). The CDR3 runs to 15 residues. Germline V gene lookup returns CDR1 MDHEN and CDR2 SYDVKM. Trimming left V 3 bases short and J 4 bases short, with 15 bases between. This CDR3 reads CASSFPLAGTTEAFF. The CDR3 DNA follows: TGTGCCAGCAGTTTTCCCCTGGCGGGGACCACTGAAGCTTTCTTT.

The chain recombines TRBV3-1 (or the pseudogene TRBV3-2) with TRBJ1-6; D possibly corresponds to TRBD1 (6 bases). Trimming cost V 1 base and J 10 bases, with 17 bases left between them. The germline CDR1 and CDR2 sequences are LGHDT and YNNKEL (reference sequence). This CDR3 comprises 16 residues. Here the CDR3 DNA reads TGTGCCAGCAGCCAAGGCCAAACCAGGGGTGGGTCACCCCTCCACTTT. Residues: CASSQGQTRGGSPLHF.

The V call is TRBV12-3 or TRBV12-4, the J call TRBJ1-4; D is unresolved. The CDR3 has 12 amino acids. The germline V and J ends were trimmed by 8 bases and 8 bases, with 12 bases remaining between them. The CDR3 DNA follows: TGTGCCAGCGGAGTTATCAAGGAAAAACTGTTTTTT. This encodes CASGVIKEKLFF.

This clone was seen more than once but under ten times. The chain uses TRBV6-5 and TRBJ1-1; 8 nucleotides agree with TRBD1. The ends lost 5 bases at V and 1 base at J; junction bases unmatched: 3. Germline-derived CDR1 and CDR2 are MNHEY and SVGAGI. CDR3 size: 14 residues. CDR3 in amino acids: CASSRQGKNTEAFF. The CDR3 DNA is TGTGCCAGCAGTCGACAGGGGAAGAACACTGAAGCTTTCTTT.

The V call is TRBV9, the J call TRBJ2-5; 11 positions agree with TRBD1. The CDR3 runs to 15 residues. Germline V gives CDR1 SGDLS, CDR2 YYNGEE. Germline trimming cut 1 base from V and 5 bases from J; bases unmatched to any gene: 4. This CDR3 reads CASSVLDRGPETQYF. CDR3 DNA sequence: TGTGCCAGCAGCGTATTGGACAGGGGGCCGGAGACCCAGTACTTC.

This CDR3 reads CASSEVYDDEQFF. The CDR3 DNA follows: TGTGCCAGCTCAGAGGTATATGACGATGAGCAGTTCTTC. V usage is TRBV18 and J usage is TRBJ2-1; the D is unclear. V was shortened by 5 bases and J by 8 bases, with 13 bases between the two germline ends. The length of the CDR3 is 13 residues. Germline-derived CDR1 and CDR2 are KGHSH and LQKENI.

The chain couples TRBV6-7 to TRBJ2-7; TRBD1 is a possible D gene (6 bases). TRBV6-7 is sorted into the ORF group, with uncertain function. Trimming stripped 0 bases from V and 2 bases from J, with 17 bases between. This CDR3 spans 17 amino acids. DNA of the CDR3: TGTGCCAGCAGTTACTCGAAAGCCCGGACAGCAACCTACGAGCAGTACTTC. This sequence encodes CASSYSKARTATYEQYF.

This clone occurred once. The gene calls are TRBV12-3 or TRBV12-4 and TRBJ2-7, with 12 nucleotides matching TRBD2. The CDR3 totals 13 residues. Trimming took 10 bases from V and 2 from J; bases not matched to a gene: 3. CDR3 in amino acids: CATRTSGTYEQYF. DNA for the CDR3: TGTGCCACCAGGACTAGCGGGACCTACGAGCAGTACTTC.

About this clone: At one end the junction does not follow the germline gene, possibly because of a read error. V gene TRBV5-4 combines with J gene TRBJ1-2; TRBD1 matches 7 bases. The CDR3 is made up of 16 amino acids. Germline V gene sequence: CDR1 SGHNT, CDR2 YYREEE (reference sequence). The CDR3: CASSSYPGQSNYGYTF. CDR3 nucleotides: TGTGCCAGCAGCTCCTATCCGGGACAGTCTAATTATGGCTACACCTTC.

The V call is TRBV11-2, the J call TRBJ2-3, with D perhaps matching TRBD1 (6 bases). Germline V gene lookup returns CDR1 SGHAT and CDR2 FQNNGV. This CDR3 has 13 residues. V gave up 1 base and J gave up 4 bases, with 6 bases separating them. The CDR3 here is CASSLGTADTQYF. The CDR3 DNA sequence: TGTGCCAGCAGCTTAGGGACAGCAGATACGCAGTATTTT.